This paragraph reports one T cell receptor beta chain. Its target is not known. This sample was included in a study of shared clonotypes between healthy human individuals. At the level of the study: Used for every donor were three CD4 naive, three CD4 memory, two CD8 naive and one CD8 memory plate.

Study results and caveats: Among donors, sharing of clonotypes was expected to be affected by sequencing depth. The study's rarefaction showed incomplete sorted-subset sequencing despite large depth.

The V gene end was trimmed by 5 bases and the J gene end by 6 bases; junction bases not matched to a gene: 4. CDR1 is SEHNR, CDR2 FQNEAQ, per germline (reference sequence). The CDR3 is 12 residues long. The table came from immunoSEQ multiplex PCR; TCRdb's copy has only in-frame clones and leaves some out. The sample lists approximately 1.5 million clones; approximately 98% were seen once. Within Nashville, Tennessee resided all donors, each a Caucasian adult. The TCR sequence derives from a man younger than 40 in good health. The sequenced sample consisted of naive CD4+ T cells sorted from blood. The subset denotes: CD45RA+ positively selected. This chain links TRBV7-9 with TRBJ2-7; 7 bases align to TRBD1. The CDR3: CASSKQGSEQYF. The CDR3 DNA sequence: TGTGCCAGCAGCAAACAGGGGAGCGAGCAGTACTTC.